These 8 T cell receptor beta chains were all obtained from the same sample, sequenced in a study of T cell responses to AZD1222 COVID-19 vaccine. Profiled with immunoSEQ multiplex PCR; TCRdb holds only in-frame clones, not every one. The repertoire holds 90,000 to 130,000 clones, with roughly 90% as singletons. This specimen was peripheral blood, taken 28 days after the second AZD1222 dose. These receptors all come from an adult who received the AZD1222 COVID-19 vaccine.

The chain links TRBV12-3 or TRBV12-4 to TRBJ2-7; D is undetermined. The CDR3 is 12 residues long. Trimming removed 4 bases from V and 4 bases from J, with 8 bases in between. CDR3 nucleotide sequence: TGTGCCAGCAGTTGGGCCGAGTACGAGCAGTACTTC. Its translation: CASSWAEYEQYF.

This chain uses TRBV5-4 with TRBJ1-6; 9 bases match TRBD1. V shed 4 bases and J 10 bases; nucleotides not matched to a gene: 9. CDR1 and CDR2 (germline): SGHNT, YYREEE (reference sequence). The CDR3 totals 15 residues. CDR3 sequence: CASSQTGGAYSPLHF. The CDR3, as DNA: TGTGCCAGCAGCCAAACAGGGGGCGCATACTCACCCCTCCACTTT.

The chain carries TRBV6-5 and TRBJ2-1, with TRBD2 matching 8 bases. The CDR3 is made up of 13 amino acids. The germline V gene encodes CDR1 MNHEY and CDR2 SVGAGI. V lost 6 bases and J lost 11; bases outside the gene matches: 9. CDR3 sequence: CASSTTSGDQQFF. CDR3 nucleotides: TGTGCCAGCAGCACCACTAGCGGCGACCAGCAGTTCTTC.

The count of this clone is one. This chain links TRBV9 with TRBJ2-1, with 9 bases matching TRBD2. The trim removed 3 bases at V and 4 bases at J, leaving 8 bases unmatched. The germline V gene has CDR1 SGDLS and CDR2 YYNGEE. The CDR3 length is 16 residues. In DNA, the CDR3 is TGTGCCAGCAGCGGTAGCGGGGGCCATATGTACAATGAGCAGTTCTTC. This translates into CASSGSGGHMYNEQFF.

The chain combines TRBV5-6 with TRBJ2-7, with D perhaps TRBD1 (6 bases). The V and J ends lost 6 bases and 0 bases respectively, with 13 bases between them. This CDR3 contains 14 residues. The germline V gene has CDR1 SGHDT and CDR2 YYEEEE. CDR3 nucleotide sequence: TGTGCCAGCAACATACAGGGTCTCTCCTACGAGCAGTACTTC. Amino acid sequence: CASNIQGLSYEQYF.

This clone has a single count. The rearrangement uses TRBV5-8 and TRBJ2-5; the D gene could be TRBD1 or TRBD2 (5 bases each). Germline CDR1 is SGHTS and CDR2 is YDEGEE. The CDR3 has 16 amino acids. Trimming took off 5 bases at V and 5 bases at J, with 22 bases between the two ends. The CDR3 here is CASSKGRGGFHETQYF. The DNA for the CDR3 is TGTGCCAGCAGTAAAGGCCGGGGCGGTTTTCATGAGACCCAGTACTTC.

This rearrangement joins TRBV15 to TRBJ1-4; tentatively, D is TRBD1 (5 bases). Germline V gene sequence: CDR1 LNHNV, CDR2 YYDKDF (reference sequence). V lost 3 bases and J lost 7, with 12 bases in between. The CDR3 sequence is 14 residues long. DNA for the CDR3: TGTGCCACCAGCAGGGGGGGGTCTTCTGAAAAACTGTTTTTT. Its translation is CATSRGGSSEKLFF.

V and J are TRBV19 and TRBJ1-5; tentatively, D is TRBD1 (6 bases). The CDR3 has 14 amino acids. V lost 7 bases and J lost 4, with 14 bases in between. Germline-derived CDR1 and CDR2 are LNHDA and SQIVND (reference sequence). The DNA of the CDR3 is TGTGCCAGTACCTCGCACACAGGGAATCAGCCCCAGCATTTT. This sequence encodes CASTSHTGNQPQHF.